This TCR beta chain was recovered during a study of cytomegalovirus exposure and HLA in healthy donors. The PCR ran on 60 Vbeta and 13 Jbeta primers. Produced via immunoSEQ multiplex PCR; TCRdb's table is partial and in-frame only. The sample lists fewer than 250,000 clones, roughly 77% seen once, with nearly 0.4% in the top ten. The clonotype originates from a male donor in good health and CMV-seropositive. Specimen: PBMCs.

CDR3 nucleotides: TGTGCCAGCAGCCCGCGACTAGCGGGGGGACCAAGCCAAGAGACCCAGTACTTC. Protein sequence: CASSPRLAGGPSQETQYF. The chain uses TRBV7-9 and TRBJ2-5, with 13 bases fitting TRBD2. V lost 5 bases to trimming and J lost 1 base; unmatched junction nucleotides: 10. The CDR3 runs 18 residues. The germline V gene encodes CDR1 SEHNR and CDR2 FQNEAQ (reference sequence).